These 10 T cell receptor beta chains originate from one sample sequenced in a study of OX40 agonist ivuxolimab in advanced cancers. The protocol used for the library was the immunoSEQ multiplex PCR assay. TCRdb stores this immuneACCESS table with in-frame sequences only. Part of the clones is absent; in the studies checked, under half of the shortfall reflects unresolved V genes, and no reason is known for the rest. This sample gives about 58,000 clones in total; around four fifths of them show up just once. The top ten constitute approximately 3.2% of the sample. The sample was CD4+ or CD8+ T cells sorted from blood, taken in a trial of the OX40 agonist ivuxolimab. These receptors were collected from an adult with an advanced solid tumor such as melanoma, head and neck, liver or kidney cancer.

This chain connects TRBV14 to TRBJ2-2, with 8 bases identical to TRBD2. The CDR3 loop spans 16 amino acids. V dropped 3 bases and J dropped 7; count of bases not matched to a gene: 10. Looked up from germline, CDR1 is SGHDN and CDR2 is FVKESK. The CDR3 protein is CASSHRAGGAGGELFF. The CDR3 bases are TGTGCCAGCAGCCACCGTGCCGGGGGGGCCGGCGGGGAGCTGTTTTTT.

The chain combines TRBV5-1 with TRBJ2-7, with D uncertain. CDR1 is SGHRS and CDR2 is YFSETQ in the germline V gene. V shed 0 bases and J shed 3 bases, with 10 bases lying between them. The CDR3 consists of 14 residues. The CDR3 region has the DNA TGCGCCAGCAGCTTGGTTGGAGATAACTACGAGCAGTACTTC. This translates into CASSLVGDNYEQYF. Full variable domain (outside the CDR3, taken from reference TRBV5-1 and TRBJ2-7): KAGVTQTPRYLIKTRGQQVTLSCSPISGHRSVSWYQQTPGQGLQFLFEYFSETQRNKGNFPGRFSGRQFSNSRSEMNVSTLELGDSALYLCASSLVGDNYEQYFGPGTRLTVT.

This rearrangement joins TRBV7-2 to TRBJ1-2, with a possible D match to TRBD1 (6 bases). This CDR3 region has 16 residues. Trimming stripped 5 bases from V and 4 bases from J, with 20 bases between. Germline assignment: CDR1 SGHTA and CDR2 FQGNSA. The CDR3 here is CASSLDHDRRIYGYTF. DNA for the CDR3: TGTGCCAGCAGCCTAGACCACGACAGGAGGATCTATGGCTACACCTTC.

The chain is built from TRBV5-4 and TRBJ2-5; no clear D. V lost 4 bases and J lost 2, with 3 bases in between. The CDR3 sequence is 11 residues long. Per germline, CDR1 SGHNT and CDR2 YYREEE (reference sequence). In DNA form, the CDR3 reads TGTGCCAGCAGCGCACAAGAGACCCAGTACTTC. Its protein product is CASSAQETQYF.

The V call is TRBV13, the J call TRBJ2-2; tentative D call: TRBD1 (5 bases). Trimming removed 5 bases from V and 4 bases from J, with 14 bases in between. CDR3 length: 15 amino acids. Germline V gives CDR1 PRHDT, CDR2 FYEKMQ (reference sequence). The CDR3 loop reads CASSPTEGVTGELFF. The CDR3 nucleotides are TGTGCCAGCAGCCCAACCGAAGGGGTCACCGGGGAGCTGTTTTTT.

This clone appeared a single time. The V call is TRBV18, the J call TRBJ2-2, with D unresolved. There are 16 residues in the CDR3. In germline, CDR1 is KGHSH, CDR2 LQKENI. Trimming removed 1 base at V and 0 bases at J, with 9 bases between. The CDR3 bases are TGTGCCAGCTCACCACTTCGTACAGCGAACACCGGGGAGCTGTTTTTT. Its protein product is CASSPLRTANTGELFF.

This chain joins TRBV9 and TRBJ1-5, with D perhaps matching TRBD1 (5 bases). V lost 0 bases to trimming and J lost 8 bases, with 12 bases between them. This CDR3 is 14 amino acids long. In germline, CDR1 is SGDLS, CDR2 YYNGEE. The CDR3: CASSVDEGLEPQHF. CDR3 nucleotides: TGTGCCAGCAGCGTAGATGAGGGGCTCGAGCCCCAGCATTTT.

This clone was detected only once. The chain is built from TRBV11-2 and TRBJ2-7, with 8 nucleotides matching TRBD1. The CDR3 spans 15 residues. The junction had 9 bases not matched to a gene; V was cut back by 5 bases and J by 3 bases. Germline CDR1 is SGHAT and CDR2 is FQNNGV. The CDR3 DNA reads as TGTGCCAGCAGCCTGGGACAGGTAGGAAGCTACGAGCAGTACTTC. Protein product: CASSLGQVGSYEQYF.

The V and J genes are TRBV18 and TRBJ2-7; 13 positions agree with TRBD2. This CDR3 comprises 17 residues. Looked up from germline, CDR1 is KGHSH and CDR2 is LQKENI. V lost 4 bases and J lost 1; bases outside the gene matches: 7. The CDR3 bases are TGTGCCAGCTCACGAACTAGCGGGGGGGCCGGGTCCTACGAGCAGTACTTC. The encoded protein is CASSRTSGGAGSYEQYF.

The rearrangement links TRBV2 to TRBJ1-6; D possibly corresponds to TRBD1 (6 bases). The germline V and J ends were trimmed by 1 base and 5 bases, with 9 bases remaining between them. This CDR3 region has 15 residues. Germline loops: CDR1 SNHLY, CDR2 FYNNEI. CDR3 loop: CASSEVGGNNSPLHF. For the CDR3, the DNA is TGTGCCAGCAGTGAAGTTGGGGGCAATAATTCACCCCTCCACTTT.